These 16 T cell receptor beta chains were all obtained from the same sample, sequenced in a study of T cell repertoires in cytomegalovirus infection. TCRdb called the reads again in MiXCR, with one record for every CDR3 protein. The repertoire holds roughly 250,000 distinct CDR3 sequences, with roughly 22% as singletons. The material sequenced was CD8+ T cells from PBMCs. These TCRs come from a human donor in good health (CMV status not recorded). Some clones in this sample may be carry-over from other donors' samples.

This clonotype was counted at least ten times. V gene TRBV11-2 combines with J gene TRBJ1-2; D possibly corresponds to TRBD1 (5 bases). V was cut by 10 bases and J by 7 bases, with 16 bases left in between. Germline V lookup: CDR1 SGHAT, CDR2 FQNNGV. The CDR3 is 12 amino acids. The chain's CDR3 is CANLGASRGYTF. CDR3 DNA sequence: TGTGCCAACCTAGGGGCCTCTCGTGGCTACACCTTC.

This clonotype appeared a few times. The chain carries TRBV28 and TRBJ1-5, with D possibly TRBD1 on 5 matching bases. Germline CDR1 is MDHEN and CDR2 is SYDVKM. V shed 3 bases and J shed 2 bases, with 14 bases lying between them. This CDR3 contains 16 residues. In DNA, the CDR3 is TGTGCCAGCAGTTTCGTCTGGGGCGAGGGCAATCAGCCCCAGCATTTT. This encodes CASSFVWGEGNQPQHF.

For this clonotype: A much larger clone differs from this one at a single base, so this may be a read error. The chain recombines TRBV7-2 with TRBJ1-2; 8 positions match TRBD1. CDR1 and CDR2 (germline): SGHTA, FQGNSA. The CDR3 runs to 16 residues. The CDR3 DNA sequence: TGTGCCAGCAGCTTACCAAGAACAGGGGGAAACTATGGCTACATCTTC. It translates to CASSLPRTGGNYGYIF.

This clonotype was observed a handful of times. J is TRBJ2-7 and V is TRBV15; D is uncertain. V lost 5 bases to trimming and J lost 0 bases, with 8 bases between them. This CDR3 comprises 13 residues. CDR1 is LNHNV and CDR2 is YYDKDF in the germline V gene (reference sequence). The chain's CDR3 is CATSDGRSYEQYF. CDR3 sequence (DNA): TGTGCCACCAGCGACGGCCGCTCCTACGAGCAGTACTTC. Using reference TRBV15 and TRBJ2-7 for the parts outside the CDR3, the full variable domain is DAMVIQNPRYQVTQFGKPVTLSCSQTLNHNVMYWYQQKSSQAPKLLFHYYDKDFNNEADTPDNFQSRRPNTSFCFLDIRSPGLGDTAMYLCATSDGRSYEQYFGPGTRLTVT.

The chain carries TRBV6-5 and TRBJ1-4; no definite D call. Germline V lookup: CDR1 MNHEY, CDR2 SVGAGI. CDR3 length: 17 residues. V shed 0 bases and J shed 0 bases, with 11 bases lying between them. CDR3 sequence: CASSYSGAAATNEKLFF. The CDR3 nucleotides read TGTGCCAGCAGTTACTCGGGTGCAGCAGCAACTAATGAAAAACTGTTTTTT.

The chain carries TRBV7-4 and TRBJ2-5; D is ambiguous. The V end was cut by 5 bases, the J end by 5 bases, with 15 bases between. Germline CDR1 SGHVT, CDR2 SQSDAQ. The CDR3 totals 14 residues. The CDR3 region has the DNA TGTGCCAGCAGCCCCCGGTTGGGGTGGGAGACCCAGTACTTC. Translating it yields CASSPRLGWETQYF.

This clonotype was seen ten or more times. The CDR3 nucleotides are TGTGCCAGCAGCCTCTCTCCTCAGGGTTATAGCAATCAGCCCCAGCATTTT. As protein: CASSLSPQGYSNQPQHF. The chain joins TRBV7-2 to TRBJ1-5, with D possibly TRBD1 on 5 matching bases. V was cut by 5 bases and J by 0 bases, with 17 bases left in between. Germline V gives CDR1 SGHTA, CDR2 FQGNSA. The CDR3 runs to 17 residues.

Ten or more counts support this clonotype. Its ends do not fully match the called genes, so a read error is possible. The rearrangement joins TRBV12-3 or TRBV12-4 to TRBJ1-4; no definite D call. CDR3 length: 11 residues. The CDR3 nucleotides read TGTGCCAGCAGCTTAGGTGAAAAACTGTTTTTT. Residues: CASSLGEKLFF.

This rearrangement joins TRBV6-8 to TRBJ1-1; D is possibly TRBD1 (5 bases). Trimming cost V 3 bases and J 1 base, with 9 bases left between them. Germline loops: CDR1 MNHGY, CDR2 SAAAGT. The CDR3 runs 14 residues. DNA for the CDR3: TGTGCCAGCAGTTATGGGACCTGGAACACTGAAGCTTTCTTT. Translating it yields CASSYGTWNTEAFF.

This chain joins TRBV19 and TRBJ2-1; tentatively, D is TRBD2 (7 bases). This CDR3 has 15 residues. The V end lost 5 bases, the J end lost 1 base, and 12 bases lay between the germline ends. Germline CDR1 reads LNHDA; CDR2 reads SQIVND (reference sequence). The CDR3 loop is CASSPGGRSYNEQFF. CDR3 sequence (DNA): TGTGCCAGTAGTCCGGGGGGCCGGTCCTACAATGAGCAGTTCTTC.

This clonotype occurred a few times. The chain is built from TRBV19 and TRBJ1-1; 12 bases align to TRBD1. CDR1 is LNHDA, CDR2 SQIVND, per germline (reference sequence). Germline trimming cut 5 bases from V and 5 bases from J; bases unmatched to any gene: 18. This CDR3 has 19 residues. The CDR3 sequence is CASSSTSSRDRGRRTEAFF. DNA for the CDR3: TGTGCCAGTAGTTCCACTTCGTCCCGGGACAGGGGGCGAAGAACTGAAGCTTTCTTT.

The sample holds a few counts of this clonotype. The chain has TRBV19 and TRBJ1-5, with a tentative D call TRBD1 (6 bases). CDR1 and CDR2 from the germline V gene are LNHDA and SQIVND (reference sequence). The ends were cut back, 5 bases at V and 7 bases at J, with 12 bases in the middle. CDR3 size: 13 residues. The CDR3 protein is CASSVGAEQPQHF. DNA of the CDR3: TGTGCCAGTAGTGTGGGGGCCGAGCAGCCCCAGCATTTT.

V is TRBV15 and J is TRBJ1-5; possible D gene TRBD1, 5 bases. The CDR3 covers 15 residues. Trimming removed 0 bases at V and 3 bases at J, with 9 bases between. Germline CDR1 LNHNV, CDR2 YYDKDF (reference sequence). The CDR3 here is CATSRDRGYNQPQHF. The CDR3 DNA sequence: TGTGCCACCAGCAGAGATCGGGGGTACAATCAGCCCCAGCATTTT.

The J gene is TRBJ1-5, the V gene TRBV28; 7 bases match TRBD1. The CDR3 contains 13 residues. Germline V gives CDR1 MDHEN, CDR2 SYDVKM. V dropped 5 bases and J dropped 6; count of bases not matched to a gene: 4. The CDR3: CASSQGGSQPQHF. In DNA form, the CDR3 reads TGTGCCAGCAGTCAGGGGGGCAGTCAGCCCCAGCATTTT.

The J gene is TRBJ2-7, the V gene TRBV28; no definite D call. The length of the CDR3 is 12 residues. Trimming shortened V by 6 bases and J by 2 bases, and 8 bases separated the two germline ends. Germline-derived CDR1 and CDR2 are MDHEN and SYDVKM. Here the CDR3 reads CASRHSAYEQYF. CDR3 sequence (DNA): TGTGCCAGCAGACACAGCGCCTACGAGCAGTACTTC.

DNA of the CDR3: TGTGCCAGCATCCAAGGAGTGCCTCAGGGAGGCTACACCTTC. Its protein is CASIQGVPQGGYTF. The V call is TRBV2, the J call TRBJ1-2; possible D gene TRBD1, 5 bases. CDR1 is SNHLY and CDR2 is FYNNEI in the germline V gene. V lost 7 bases to trimming and J lost 8 bases, with 20 bases between them. The CDR3 loop spans 14 amino acids.